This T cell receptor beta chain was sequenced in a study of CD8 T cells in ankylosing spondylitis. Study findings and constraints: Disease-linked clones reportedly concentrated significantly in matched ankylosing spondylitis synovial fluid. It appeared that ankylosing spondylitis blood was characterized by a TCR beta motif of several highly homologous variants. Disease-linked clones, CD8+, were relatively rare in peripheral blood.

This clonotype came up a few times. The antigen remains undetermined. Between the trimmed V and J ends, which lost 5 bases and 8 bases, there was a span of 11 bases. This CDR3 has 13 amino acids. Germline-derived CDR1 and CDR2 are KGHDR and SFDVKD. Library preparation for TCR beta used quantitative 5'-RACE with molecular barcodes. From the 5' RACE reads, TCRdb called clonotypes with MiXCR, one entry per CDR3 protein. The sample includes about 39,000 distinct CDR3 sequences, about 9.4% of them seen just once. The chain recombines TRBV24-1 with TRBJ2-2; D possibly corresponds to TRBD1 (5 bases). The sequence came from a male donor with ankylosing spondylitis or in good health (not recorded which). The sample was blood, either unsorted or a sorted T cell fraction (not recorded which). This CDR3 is CATSGTSYGELFF. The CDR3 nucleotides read TGTGCCACCAGTGGGACATCATATGGGGAGCTGTTTTTT.